Here is one TCR beta chain with its context. The antigen it recognizes is unknown. No much larger clone is present one base from it, and per-base qualities are unavailable. V is cut by 5 bases and J by 7 bases, and the space between the germline ends is 17 bases. CDR1 and CDR2 were assigned from the germline V gene as MDHEN and SYDVKM. The CDR3 numbers 15 residues from cysteine through phenylalanine. The entry retains the CDR3 DNA only, 45 bases that are in frame from base 1. These data come from a study of blood T cell repertoires in COVID-19 (dated by TCRdb to about 2020). Some background on the complete study: Collaborator samples came from the United States, Italy and Spain and covered acute and convalescent phases of COVID-19. The material from the prospective study consisted of cDNA or gDNA derived from T cells, B-cell-depleted T cells, or PBMCs. The dataset comprised deeply sampled blood TCRbeta repertoires from subjects exposed to, actively infected with, or recovered from COVID-19. The repertoires were released in a freely available public database meant as a resource for research on the immune response to SARS-CoV-2. Samples came from the ongoing ImmuneRACE study (first 160 participants) plus 1,254 subjects from 6 global collaborators. Sample metadata almost always included a de-identified subject ID, COVID-19 status, age in years and sex. HLA class I and class II types, where available, came from metadata supplied by the sample provider rather than from assay-based typing. Findings and caveats that apply to the study as a whole: The quantity of clinical and demographic metadata differed by source and by participant and was supplied without curation.

Collaborating institutions collected whole blood in K2EDTA tubes following their own protocols. For TCRbeta analysis, collaborator samples were shipped as frozen whole blood, as isolated PBMCs, or as DNA extracted from either sample type. The immunoSEQ Assay, a bias-controlled multiplex PCR, was used to amplify TCRbeta CDR3 regions from genomic DNA. The authors processed their data as follows. The number of nucleated cells in each sample was estimated by amplification of reference gene primers within the assay. To quantify the absolute abundance of each unique TCRbeta CDR3 rearrangement, sequence reads were collapsed and filtered. For each sample, productive Simpson clonality was calculated by taking the square root of Simpson's diversity index across productive rearrangements. The source is immuneACCESS, and TCRdb retained only in-frame sequences with V and J called. Part of the clones is not carried over; for the studies checked, unresolved V genes explain less than half of this, and the remainder is unexplained. V and J calls plus clone size are reproduced from that table; the DNA served to infer D and trimming. The sample yields approximately 120,000 clones; under 90% were counted once. Jointly, the top ten make up approximately 7% of the sample.

Specimen: peripheral blood. This clonotype was sampled from a woman between 50 and 59 years old with acute or convalescent COVID-19. The rearrangement joined TRBV28 to TRBJ2-2; a tentative D call is TRBD1 (7 bases match). The CDR3 corresponds to CASSPVGRGVGELFF. The nucleotide sequence is given as TGTGCCAGCAGTCCGGTGGGCAGGGGGGTCGGGGAGCTGTTTTTT.